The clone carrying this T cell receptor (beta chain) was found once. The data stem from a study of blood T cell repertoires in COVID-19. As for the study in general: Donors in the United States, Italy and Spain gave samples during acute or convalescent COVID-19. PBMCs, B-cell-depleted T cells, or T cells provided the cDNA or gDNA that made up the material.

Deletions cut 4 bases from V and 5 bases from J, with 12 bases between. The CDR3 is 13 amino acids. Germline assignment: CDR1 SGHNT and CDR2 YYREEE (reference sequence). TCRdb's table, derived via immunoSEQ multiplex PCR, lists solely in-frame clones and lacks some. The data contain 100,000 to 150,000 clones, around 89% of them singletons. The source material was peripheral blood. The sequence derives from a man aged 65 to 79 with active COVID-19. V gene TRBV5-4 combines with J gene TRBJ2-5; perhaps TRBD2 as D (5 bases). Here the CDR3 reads CASSRREGETQYF. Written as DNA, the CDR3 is TGTGCCAGCAGCCGTCGTGAGGGCGAGACCCAGTACTTC.